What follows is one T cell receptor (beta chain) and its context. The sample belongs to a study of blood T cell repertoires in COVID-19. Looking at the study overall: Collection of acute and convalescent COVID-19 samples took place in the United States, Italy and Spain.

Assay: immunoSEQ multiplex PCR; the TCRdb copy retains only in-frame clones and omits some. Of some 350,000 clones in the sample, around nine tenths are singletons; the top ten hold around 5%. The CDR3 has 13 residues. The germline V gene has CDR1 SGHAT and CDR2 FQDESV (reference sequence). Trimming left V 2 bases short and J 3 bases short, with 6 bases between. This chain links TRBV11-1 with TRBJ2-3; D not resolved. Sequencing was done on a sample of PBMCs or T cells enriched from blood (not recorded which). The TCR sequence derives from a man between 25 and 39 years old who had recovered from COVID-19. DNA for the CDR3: TGTGCCAGCAGCTTATCGGTGACAGATACGCAGTATTTT. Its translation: CASSLSVTDTQYF.